These T cell receptor beta chains were read from a single sample in a study of regulatory T cells in long-lasting Graves disease. TCRdb reanalysed the multiplex PCR reads using MiXCR and keeps one entry per CDR3 protein. Here the sample spans roughly 450,000 distinct CDR3 sequences, less than 25% being singletons. Here the sequenced sample was peripheral blood mononuclear cells (PBMCs), taken when the disease was refractory, from a patient treated with antithyroid drugs. The receptors stem from a female donor with Graves disease. The CDR3 runs from the conserved cysteine through the conserved F or W. D genes are given only for firm matches. Size is stated for part of the rows, as once, few or many counts, or as a class when the clone is expanded.

TRBJ2-5,TRBD2,TRBV13,many,TGTGCCAGCAGCTTAGGCGTACTAGCGGTAGAGACCCAGTACTTC,CASSLGVLAVETQYF
TRBJ1-5,TRBD1,TRBV29-1,few,TGCAGCGCCGGACAGGGCGGTCAGCCCCAGCATTTT,CSAGQGGQPQHF
TRBJ2-1,.,TRBV11-1,.,TGTGCCAGCAGCTTAGGAATGGATGAGCAGTTCTTC,CASSLGMDEQFF
TRBJ1-1,.,TRBV11-2,many,TGTGCCAGCAGGTCATGGGGGACGGACACTGAAGCTTTCTTT,CASRSWGTDTEAFF
TRBJ1-5,.,TRBV6-2/TRBV6-3,few,TGTGCCAGCAGTCGCCCGGGGGCAGTTGGACAGCCCCAGCATTTT,CASSRPGAVGQPQHF
TRBJ2-2,TRBD2,TRBV10-3,.,TGTGCCATCAGCCTCGGACTAGCGGGAGGAGGCGGGGAGCTGTTTTTT,CAISLGLAGGGGELFF
TRBJ1-2,.,TRBV29-1,.,TGCAGTGTCGATGGCTACACCTTC,CSVDGYTF
TRBJ1-1,.,TRBV18,many,TGTGCCAGCTCACCAACGAGGGGGAACACTGAAGCTTTCTTT,CASSPTRGNTEAFF
TRBJ2-5,.,TRBV3-1,many,TGTGCCAGCAGCCAAGGCAGGGCGGAGACCCAGTACTTC,CASSQGRAETQYF
TRBJ2-7,TRBD2,TRBV5-4,.,TGTGCCAGCAGCTTACGGCCTCCGGGACTAGCGGTGAAGGAATCCTACTTC,CASSLRPPGLAVKESYF
TRBJ1-5,TRBD1,TRBV28,many,TGTGCCAGCAGCGCTCAGGGGGAATATCAGCCCCAGCATTTT,CASSAQGEYQPQHF
TRBJ2-1,TRBD2,TRBV7-3,many,TGTGCCAGCAGCCCCGAGACTAGCGTTTACAATGAGCAGTTCTTC,CASSPETSVYNEQFF
TRBJ1-5,.,TRBV20-1,few,TGCAGTGCTCGGGGAGAGATAAGCAATCAGCCCCAGCATTTT,CSARGEISNQPQHF
TRBJ2-2,.,TRBV20-1,.,TGCAGTGCTAGTCTCCCCGCTCCAACCGGGGAGCTGTTTTTT,CSASLPAPTGELFF
TRBJ2-3,.,TRBV18,few,TGTGCCAGCTCACCACCACGGCCTAGCACAGATACGCAGTATTTT,CASSPPRPSTDTQYF
TRBJ2-5,TRBD2,TRBV7-9,few,TGTGCGGGGGCCGGACTAGCGGGAGGTGGCCAAGAGACCCAGTACTTC,CAGAGLAGGGQETQYF
TRBJ2-7,.,TRBV19,.,TGTGCCAGTAGTATAGCTGGCGCCACCTACGAGCAGTACTTC,CASSIAGATYEQYF
TRBJ2-5,.,TRBV6-1,many,TGTGCCAGCAGACAAGGGTTTAGCGTAGAGACCCAGTACTTC,CASRQGFSVETQYF
TRBJ1-1,.,TRBV20-1,.,TGCAGTGCTAGTAAGGGGAGGCCTGAAGCTTTCTTT,CSASKGRPEAFF
TRBJ2-2,.,TRBV6-5,many,TGTGCCAGCAGTTACAGGGTGGGGACCGGGGAGCTGTTTTTT,CASSYRVGTGELFF
TRBJ2-7,.,TRBV9,once,TGTGCCAGCAGCGTAGTGGGGGAGGCCTCCTACGAGCAGTACTTC,CASSVVGEASYEQYF
TRBJ1-1,.,TRBV24-1,.,TGTGCCACCAGTGAAACGGGAGGAACTGAAGCTTTCTTT,CATSETGGTEAFF
TRBJ1-5,TRBD1,TRBV28,many,TGTGCCAGCAGTTCACCAAAGGACAGGAGCAATCAGCCCCAGCATTTT,CASSSPKDRSNQPQHF
TRBJ2-7,.,TRBV7-9,few,TGTGCCAGCAGACCCTCCGGGACTGGCTACGAGCAGTACTTC,CASRPSGTGYEQYF
TRBJ1-1,.,TRBV11-2,many,TGTGCCAGCAGTCCGTTTCTACTGGTCAGGAACGATCCTGAAGCTTTCTTT,CASSPFLLVRNDPEAFF
TRBJ1-1,.,TRBV28,many,TGTGCCAGCAGCCTCATCATAGGTCGGGGGGGTGGGACTGAAGCTTTCTTT,CASSLIIGRGGGTEAFF
TRBJ2-1,.,TRBV5-1,.,TGCGCCAGCAGCAACCAGGGTGAGCAGTTCTTC,CASSNQGEQFF
TRBJ1-5,.,TRBV3-1,few,TGTGCCAGCAGCCTCACCCCTCCGGGACCCCGGAGAAGCAATCAGCCCCAGCATTTT,CASSLTPPGPRRSNQPQHF
TRBJ1-6,TRBD1,TRBV5-1,many,TGCGCCAGCAGCTTGCTGGGACAGGGGGATAATTCACCCCTCCACTTT,CASSLLGQGDNSPLHF
TRBJ2-5,TRBD2,TRBV28,many,TGTGCCAGCAGTTTACCTCGACTAGCGGGAGGGCAGACCCAGTACTTC,CASSLPRLAGGQTQYF
TRBJ1-5,.,TRBV2,many,TGTGCCAGCAGTGAGTACGGAGACCGCAATGAACCCCAGCATTTT,CASSEYGDRNEPQHF
TRBJ2-4,.,TRBV10-3,few,TGTGCCATCAGTTCGCAGAGGGACAAAAACATTCAGTACTTC,CAISSQRDKNIQYF
TRBJ2-5,TRBD2,TRBV6-1,many,TGTGCCAGCAGTGACGTACTAGCGGATGGCAAAGAGACCCAGTACTTC,CASSDVLADGKETQYF
TRBJ2-7,.,TRBV29-1,many,TGCAGCGTGGCTTTCTCCTACGAGCAGTACTTC,CSVAFSYEQYF
TRBJ1-2,TRBD1,TRBV5-1,few,TGCGCCAGCAGCGTGGACAGGGGCCGGGACTATGGCTACACCTTC,CASSVDRGRDYGYTF
TRBJ2-3,.,TRBV20-1,.,TGCAGTGTCCCCGGGGCAGGACGGGGAACGGATACGCAGTATTTT,CSVPGAGRGTDTQYF
TRBJ1-3,TRBD1,TRBV5-6,.,TGTGCCAGCAGCCAAACAGGGGTGAGAAACACCATATATTTT,CASSQTGVRNTIYF
TRBJ2-2,.,TRBV9,few,TGTGCCAGCAGCGTTGCGCACACCGGGGAGCTGTTTTTT,CASSVAHTGELFF
TRBJ2-7,.,TRBV11-2,many,TGTGCCAGCAGCTTAGGTGGCAGGTACCACGAGCAGTACTTC,CASSLGGRYHEQYF
TRBJ2-7,TRBD2,TRBV28,many,TGTGCCAGCAGGGGTAGCGGGATGGTTGAGTACTTC,CASRGSGMVEYF
TRBJ2-2,.,TRBV27,.,TGTGCCAGCAGTTTGGGGGATTTGAACACCGGGGAGCTGTTTTTT,CASSLGDLNTGELFF
TRBJ2-7,.,TRBV7-9,many,TGTGCCAGCAGCTCCCCTATCTGGGCTGCCTCCAATTACGAGCAGTACTTC,CASSSPIWAASNYEQYF
TRBJ2-1,TRBD1,TRBV7-3,.,TGTGCCAGCAGCTTGTCAGGGGGCAGGTCGTTTAATGAGCAGTTCTTC,CASSLSGGRSFNEQFF